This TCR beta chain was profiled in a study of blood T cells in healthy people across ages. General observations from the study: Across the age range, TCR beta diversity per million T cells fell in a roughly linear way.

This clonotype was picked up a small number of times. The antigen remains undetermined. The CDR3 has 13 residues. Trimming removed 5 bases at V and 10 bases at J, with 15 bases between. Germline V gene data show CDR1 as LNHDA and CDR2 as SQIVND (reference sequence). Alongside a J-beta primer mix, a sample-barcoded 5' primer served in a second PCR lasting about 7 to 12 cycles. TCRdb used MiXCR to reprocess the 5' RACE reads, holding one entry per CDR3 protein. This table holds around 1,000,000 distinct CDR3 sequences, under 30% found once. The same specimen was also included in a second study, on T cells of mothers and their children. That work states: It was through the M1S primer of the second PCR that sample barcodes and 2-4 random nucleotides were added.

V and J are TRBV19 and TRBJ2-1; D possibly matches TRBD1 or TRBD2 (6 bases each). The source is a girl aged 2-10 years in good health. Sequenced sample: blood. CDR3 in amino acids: CASSQGRGFEQFF. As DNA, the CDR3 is TGTGCCAGTAGTCAGGGGCGGGGATTCGAGCAGTTCTTC. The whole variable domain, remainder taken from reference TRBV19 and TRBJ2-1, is DGGITQSPKYLFRKEGQNVTLSCEQNLNHDAMYWYRQDPGQGLRLIYYSQIVNDFQKGDIAEGYSVSREKKESFPLTVTSAQKNPTAFYLCASSQGRGFEQFFGPGTRLTVL.